Listed here is a single T cell receptor beta chain. The data originate from a study of technical replicates of blood from several donors. This table comes from immunoSEQ multiplex PCR, and its TCRdb copy is limited to in-frame clones, with some not included. The table lists some 84,000 clones, 91% of them singletons. With 5 bases removed from V and 5 bases from J, the gap between germline ends came to 16 bases. Germline CDR1 and CDR2: SGHRS and YFSETQ. CDR3 size: 15 residues. This clonotype was obtained from a human donor in good health. Specimen: T cells isolated from PBMCs. This sequence joins TRBV5-1 and TRBJ1-4; TRBD1 is a possible D gene (6 bases). The CDR3 DNA reads as TGCGCCAGCAGTCCCACCGCAGGGGACAATGAAAAACTGTTTTTT. Its protein product is CASSPTAGDNEKLFF.